The rows below give T cell receptor beta chains drawn from one sample of a study of response to subunit inactivated influenza vaccine. TCRdb processed the RT-PCR reads anew with MiXCR; each CDR3 protein has one entry. In the table there are approximately 530,000 distinct CDR3 sequences, 10% to 15% of which are singletons. The starting material was PBMCs from blood, obtained 35 to 45 days after vaccination. The receptor set was obtained from a man aged 45-60 years who received an inactivated influenza vaccine. Both conserved end residues are part of each CDR3. The size entry is marked missing in some rows and otherwise reads once, few, many or a size class.

abundance	v_gene	CDR3aa
few	TRBV10-3	CAISEEGGRGYEQYF
many	TRBV28	CASSGSFGMNTEAFF
.	TRBV14	CGSSPTGEDNEQFF
few	TRBV20-1	CSATTQGFDTQYF
.	TRBV9	CASSADLAGQETQYF
few	TRBV27	CASSSQASGSYNEQFF
few	TRBV5-1	CASSLTPGGGSDTQYF
.	TRBV7-7	CASSFRFRNQPQHF
many	TRBV29-1	CSVEKGMNTEAFF
.	TRBV7-2	CASSEDRATYNEQFF
few	TRBV20-1	CSARDLEEANYGYTF
.	TRBV29-1	CSVETPFTDNEQFF
.	TRBV4-1	CASSWTVRTDTQYF
many	TRBV4-1	CASSQADRMASNQPQHF
.	TRBV6-2/TRBV6-3	CASNPRLAGLYEQYF
many	TRBV20-1	CSARDVTSGSYEQYF
few	TRBV27	CASTRSSGRANTGELFF
.	TRBV5-4	CASSLQGSDEQFF
.	TRBV7-6	CATRFVGGTGANVLTF
.	TRBV12-3/TRBV12-4	CASTTSAYEQYF
few	TRBV20-1	CSALRVATNEKLFF
once	TRBV10-3	CAISGPGQGVTGELFF
few	TRBV9	CASSVGAESDTQYF
few	TRBV4-1	CASSQDGVRLAKNIQYF
few	TRBV6-2/TRBV6-3	CASSYHEETYQETQYF
.	TRBV29-1	CSVEDRVSASTDTQYF
.	TRBV20-1	CSARDLRLDGYTF
few	TRBV6-5	CASSYLSLGELFF
.	TRBV28	CASRKTGGGYGYTF
few	TRBV6-2/TRBV6-3	CASSYLAGKSRETQYF
.	TRBV5-1	CASSPGLAGAPSYNEQFF
few	TRBV7-2	CASSNTGILETQYF
many	TRBV5-1	CASSLEGTGDYEQYF
few	TRBV28	CASNQGWDTQYF
.	TRBV20-1	CSAGQEPQHF
few	TRBV5-1	CASSLDRGQWRNEQFF
.	TRBV28	CASSSLISEQFF
.	TRBV4-1	CASSHHARTQGRAYGYTF
few	TRBV10-1	CASNRNSGGKGEQFF
few	TRBV6-2/TRBV6-3	CASSQTPELFF
.	TRBV3-1	CASSQDRTGSDTQYF
few	TRBV12-3/TRBV12-4	CASSLVNPGRTGELFF
few	TRBV20-1	CSARFGGTYNEQFF
.	TRBV9	CASDGQVNTEAFF
.	TRBV12-3/TRBV12-4	CASSLTGINYGYTF
.	TRBV11-2	CASSTGLAGGPVDEQFF
.	TRBV7-2	CASSPRWGARSTDTQYF
.	TRBV7-2	CASSLGGGERYTQYF
.	TRBV24-1	CATTDSGSGELFF
many	TRBV7-2	CASSPRTSGYEQYF
.	TRBV11-2	CASSPSTGGSYEQYF
.	TRBV7-9	CASSNTDRVYTEAFF
.	TRBV24-1	CATSRGDIWGTGDTQYF
.	TRBV7-3	CASSLIPGGPETQYF
many	TRBV7-2	CASSLVPLAGVNEQFF
many	TRBV4-3	CASSRVGQGGTDTQYF
few	TRBV6-5	CASSYSGRGQYTQYF
.	TRBV3-1	CASSYRSSYNEQFF